The 10 T cell receptor beta chains given below trace back to one sample, sequenced in a study of Tregs in tolerant kidney transplant recipients. Mixed chimerism was transient after nonmyeloablative marrow transplants from related graft donors. The protocol was immunoSEQ multiplex PCR, while the TCRdb copy is restricted to in-frame clones and leaves out a portion. The sample yields 40,000 to 50,000 clones, approximately 89% seen once. Source: CD8+ T cells from blood (PBMCs), taken 12 months after the transplant. The receptors here all came from a human patient who received a combined kidney and bone marrow transplant. Some T cells here may be from the graft donor.

V usage is TRBV4-2 and J usage is TRBJ2-7; D is perhaps TRBD1 (6 bases). CDR3 size: 14 residues. V lost 0 bases and J 7 bases, leaving 13 bases between the germline ends. The germline V gene encodes CDR1 LGHNA and CDR2 YNFKEQ. As DNA, the CDR3 is TGTGCCAGCAGCCAAGATGGGGGCCCTTTAGAGCAGTACTTC. Its protein is CASSQDGGPLEQYF.

This clone turned up a few times. The chain employs TRBV6-4 and TRBJ1-1; the D is unclear. The CDR3 sequence is 14 residues long. In germline, CDR1 is MRHNA, CDR2 SNTAGT. With 0 bases removed from V and 4 bases from J, the gap between germline ends came to 9 bases. CDR3 region: CASSDSPGSTEAFF. Written as DNA, the CDR3 is TGTGCCAGCAGTGACTCTCCGGGGAGCACTGAAGCTTTCTTT.

The chain combines TRBV7-8 with TRBJ2-5, with 7 bases fitting TRBD1. V lost 2 bases and J lost 7; bases outside the gene matches: 7. CDR3 length equals 14 residues. Germline assignment: CDR1 SGHVS and CDR2 FQNEAQ. CDR3 sequence reads: CASSLSGGVGTQYF. The CDR3 bases are TGTGCCAGCAGCTTATCAGGGGGAGTGGGGACCCAGTACTTC.

The chain couples TRBV7-9 to TRBJ2-2, with D maybe TRBD1 (5 bases). This CDR3 is 14 amino acids long. Germline values: CDR1 SEHNR, CDR2 FQNEAQ (reference sequence). Trimming removed 6 bases at V and 6 bases at J, with 14 bases between. The chain's CDR3 is CASSWGAAPGELFF. CDR3 DNA: TGTGCCAGCAGTTGGGGCGCTGCACCCGGGGAGCTGTTTTTT.

The rearrangement uses TRBV13 and TRBJ2-3; D may be TRBD1 (5 bases). The CDR3 totals 14 residues. V lost 1 base to trimming and J lost 2 bases, with 7 bases between them. Looked up from germline, CDR1 is PRHDT and CDR2 is FYEKMQ (reference sequence). This CDR3 reads CASSLEGPTDTQYF. Here the CDR3 DNA reads TGTGCCAGCAGCTTAGAGGGGCCCACAGATACGCAGTATTTT.

J is TRBJ2-7 and V is TRBV25-1; no clear D. Per germline, CDR1 MGHDK and CDR2 SYGVNS. This CDR3 contains 11 residues. V was trimmed by 6 bases and J by 3 bases, leaving 6 bases between them. CDR3 sequence reads: CASSVGYEQYF. The DNA of the CDR3 is TGTGCCAGCAGCGTCGGCTACGAGCAGTACTTC.

The V and J genes are TRBV19 and TRBJ1-1; D might be TRBD1 (6 bases). The germline CDR1 and CDR2 sequences are LNHDA and SQIVND (reference sequence). The germline V and J ends were trimmed by 7 bases and 1 base, with 10 bases remaining between them. CDR3 length: 13 residues. The CDR3 spells CASKYRANTEAFF. DNA of the CDR3: TGTGCCAGTAAATACAGGGCGAACACTGAAGCTTTCTTT.

CDR3 nucleotide sequence: TGTGCCAGCAGTTTAAAGGGGGCGACTTACGAGCAGTACTTC. It encodes CASSLKGATYEQYF. V gene TRBV27 combines with J gene TRBJ2-7; 7 bases agree with TRBD1. CDR3 length equals 14 residues. Unmatched junction bases numbered 5, after V lost 2 bases and J lost 4 bases. Per germline, CDR1 MNHEY and CDR2 SMNVEV (reference sequence).

This clone was seen only once. The CDR3 spells CASSLGTGRDGYTF. CDR3 DNA: TGTGCCAGCAGTTTAGGGACAGGCCGGGATGGCTACACCTTC. The chain links TRBV28 to TRBJ1-2, with TRBD1 identical over 8 bases. The ends lost 2 bases at V and 6 bases at J; junction bases unmatched: 5. The CDR3 consists of 14 residues. Per the germline V gene, CDR1 is MDHEN and CDR2 is SYDVKM.

J is TRBJ2-7 and V is TRBV18; D possibly corresponds to TRBD1 (5 bases). Germline V gene lookup returns CDR1 KGHSH and CDR2 LQKENI. The CDR3 is made up of 13 amino acids. Trimming cost V 2 bases and J 3 bases, with 8 bases left between them. This CDR3 reads CASSPGRVYEQYF. Written as DNA, the CDR3 is TGTGCCAGCTCACCAGGCAGGGTCTACGAGCAGTACTTC.